This TCR beta chain stems from a study of blood T cells in healthy people across ages. Broader study findings: While age rose, TCR beta diversity per million T cells dropped in a roughly linear way.

The ends lost 6 bases at V and 4 bases at J; junction bases unmatched: 9. Germline lookup yields CDR1 DFQATT and CDR2 SNEGSKA (reference sequence). The CDR3 spans 15 residues. Individuals who donated were healthy Caucasians from Russia aged roughly 6 to 100. Every sample gave at least 6 micrograms of total RNA when it was extracted. It was with a sample-barcoded 5' primer and a J-beta primer mix that a second PCR of about 6 to 12 cycles was run. TCRdb ran MiXCR on the 5' RACE reads and lists one entry per CDR3 protein. The sample holds about 1,500,000 distinct CDR3 sequences, 40% to 50% seen once. This clonotype was detected only a few times. Antigen specificity is unknown.

This TCR was sampled from a woman between 18 and 29 years old in good health. V is TRBV20-1 and J is TRBJ1-6, with 7 bases lining up with TRBD1. The sequencing sample was made of blood. The CDR3 loop reads CSALEGGTYNSPLHF. CDR3 DNA: TGCAGTGCCTTGGAAGGGGGCACTTATAATTCACCCCTCCACTTT.